The TCR beta chain described here comes from a study of blood T cells in healthy people across ages. On this clonotype itself: Its antigen is still unknown.

The germline V gene encodes CDR1 SGHRS and CDR2 YFSETQ. Deletions cut 4 bases from V and 8 bases from J, with 15 bases between. The CDR3 is 13 amino acids. The use of a sample-barcoded 5' primer and a J-beta primer mix characterized a second PCR of roughly 6 to 11 cycles. TCRdb independently ran MiXCR on the 5' RACE reads; one entry per CDR3 protein. The table includes roughly 860,000 distinct CDR3 sequences, approximately 67% detected once. Study-level results: Leaving the PBMCs unsorted stopped any conclusive comparison of naive versus antigen-experienced cells. Relative to aged donors, long-lived donors carried more naive CD4+ cells and displayed higher diversity. Strong correlation linked observed beta diversity and percent naive T cells. Getting older went along with TCR beta diversity per million T cells dropping roughly linearly.

V and J are TRBV5-1 and TRBJ1-2; D ambiguous. The source is a man aged 30 to 39 in good health. Input material: blood. This CDR3 is CASSPVRGEGYTF. The CDR3 coding sequence is TGCGCCAGCAGCCCGGTCAGAGGAGAAGGCTACACCTTC.